This T cell receptor beta chain is from a study of shared clonotypes between healthy human individuals. Terminally differentiated effector memory CD45RA+ cells were excluded by CCR7 positive selection of CD45RO-negative cells. The CDR3 consists of 17 residues. J gave up 0 bases and V 0 bases, and 5 bases lay outside the gene matches. Germline V CDR1 and CDR2: MGHRA, YSYEKL. Measured with immunoSEQ multiplex PCR; TCRdb has only the in-frame clones, and not every one. This sample has under 850,000 clones, with nearly 95% found just once. This chain links TRBV4-1 with TRBJ2-3; TRBD2 matches at 8 bases. The sequencing sample was made of naive CD8+ T cells sorted from blood. The sequence came from a man aged 25 to 45 in good health. DNA of the CDR3: TGCGCCAGCAGCCAAGATACGCCTAGCGGGAGCACAGATACGCAGTATTTT. It encodes CASSQDTPSGSTDTQYF.